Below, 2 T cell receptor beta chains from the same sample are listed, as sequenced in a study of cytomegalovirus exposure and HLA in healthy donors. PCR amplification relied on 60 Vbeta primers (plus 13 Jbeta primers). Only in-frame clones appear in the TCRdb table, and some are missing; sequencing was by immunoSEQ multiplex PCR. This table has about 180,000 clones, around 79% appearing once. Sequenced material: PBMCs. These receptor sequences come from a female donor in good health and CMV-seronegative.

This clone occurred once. CDR3 protein: CASSPKTGRNYGYTF. CDR3 bases: TGTGCCAGCAGCCCAAAGACAGGGCGTAACTATGGCTACACCTTC. The rearrangement uses TRBV13 and TRBJ1-2; 7 bases fit TRBD1. The CDR3 loop spans 15 amino acids. The V segment lost 5 bases and the J segment 1 base; nucleotides outside the gene matches: 7. Looked up from germline, CDR1 is PRHDT and CDR2 is FYEKMQ (reference sequence).

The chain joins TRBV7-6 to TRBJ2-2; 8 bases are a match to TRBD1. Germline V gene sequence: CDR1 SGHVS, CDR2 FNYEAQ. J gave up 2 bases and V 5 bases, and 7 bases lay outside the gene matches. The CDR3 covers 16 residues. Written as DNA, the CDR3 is TGTGCCAGCAGCACCACGGGACAGGTTAACACCGGGGAGCTGTTTTTT. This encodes CASSTTGQVNTGELFF.